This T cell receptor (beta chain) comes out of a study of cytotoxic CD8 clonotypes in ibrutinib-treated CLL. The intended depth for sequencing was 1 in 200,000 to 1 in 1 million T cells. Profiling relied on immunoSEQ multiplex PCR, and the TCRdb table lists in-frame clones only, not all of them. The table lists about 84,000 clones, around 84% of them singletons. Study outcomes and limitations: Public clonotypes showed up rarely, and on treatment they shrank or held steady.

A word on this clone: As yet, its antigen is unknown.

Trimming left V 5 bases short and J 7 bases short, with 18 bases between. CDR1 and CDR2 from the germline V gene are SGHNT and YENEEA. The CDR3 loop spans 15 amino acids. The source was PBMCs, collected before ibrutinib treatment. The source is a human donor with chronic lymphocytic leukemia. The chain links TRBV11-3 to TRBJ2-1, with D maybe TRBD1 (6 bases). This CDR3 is CASSRAGQRGNEQFF. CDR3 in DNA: TGTGCCAGCAGCCGAGCAGGGCAGAGGGGGAATGAGCAGTTCTTC.